The 13 T cell receptor beta chains presented below share a single source sample, sequenced in a study of T cell responses to AZD1222 COVID-19 vaccine. The protocol was immunoSEQ multiplex PCR, while the TCRdb copy is restricted to in-frame clones and leaves out a portion. Of about 130,000 clones in the sample, over 90% were seen once. Specimen: peripheral blood, collected on day 0 of AZD1222 vaccination. All receptors come from an adult in good health.

The chain carries TRBV4-2 and TRBJ2-1; 10 nucleotides agree with TRBD2. This CDR3 comprises 16 residues. J gave up 6 bases and V 0 bases, and 5 bases lay outside the gene matches. Germline V gene data show CDR1 as LGHNA and CDR2 as YNFKEQ. CDR3 bases: TGTGCCAGCAGCCAAGATGAAGCGGGGGGGCCCAATGAGCAGTTCTTC. Translated: CASSQDEAGGPNEQFF.

This rearrangement joins TRBV4-1 to TRBJ1-4; D gene unclear. This CDR3 is 13 amino acids long. Trimming removed 2 bases from V and 8 bases from J, with 9 bases in between. Germline V CDR1 and CDR2: MGHRA, YSYEKL. The CDR3 coding sequence is TGCGCCAGCAGCCAACCCGTGGGGGAAAAACTGTTTTTT. Its translation: CASSQPVGEKLFF.

The J gene is TRBJ2-1, the V gene TRBV9; 9 nucleotides align to TRBD2. Germline trimming cut 0 bases from V and 6 bases from J; bases unmatched to any gene: 4. The CDR3 extends over 15 amino acids. The germline V gene has CDR1 SGDLS and CDR2 YYNGEE. The CDR3 here is CASSVGPSGVNEQFF. The DNA for the CDR3 is TGTGCCAGCAGCGTAGGCCCTAGCGGGGTCAATGAGCAGTTCTTC.

The chain combines TRBV10-3 with TRBJ1-1; D remains unclear. The V end was cut by 7 bases, the J end by 4 bases, with 7 bases between. The CDR3 runs 11 residues. The germline V gene encodes CDR1 ENHRY and CDR2 SYGVKD. CDR3 region: CAITSGTEAFF. Here the CDR3 DNA reads TGTGCCATCACCTCCGGCACTGAAGCTTTCTTT.

This clone was observed once. The chain combines TRBV6-5 with TRBJ1-1, with 7 bases fitting TRBD1. Germline V lookup: CDR1 MNHEY, CDR2 SVGAGI. This CDR3 contains 13 residues. V lost 4 bases and J lost 5; bases outside the gene matches: 4. CDR3 DNA sequence: TGTGCCAGCAGTTTTACAGGGGAGACTGAAGCTTTCTTT. This translates into CASSFTGETEAFF.

The V gene is TRBV19, the J gene TRBJ1-2, with TRBD1 identical over 7 bases. CDR3 length: 16 residues. From germline, CDR1 is LNHDA and CDR2 SQIVND (reference sequence). The ends lost 5 bases at V and 4 bases at J; junction bases unmatched: 13. The CDR3 protein is CASSLRGGDSSYGYTF. CDR3 sequence (DNA): TGTGCCAGTAGTTTGCGGGGTGGGGACAGCTCCTATGGCTACACCTTC.

The genes are TRBV6-5 and TRBJ2-2; D may match TRBD1 or TRBD2 (6 bases each). Between the trimmed V and J ends, which lost 0 bases and 6 bases, there was a span of 8 bases. Germline V gene data show CDR1 as MNHEY and CDR2 as SVGAGI. The CDR3 contains 14 residues. This CDR3 is CASSYSRGPGELFF. The DNA of the CDR3 is TGTGCCAGCAGTTACTCCCGGGGGCCCGGGGAGCTGTTTTTT.

The rearrangement uses TRBV29-1 and TRBJ1-3; D not resolved. This CDR3 is 14 amino acids long. Germline lookup yields CDR1 SQVTM and CDR2 ANQGSEA. V was cut by 4 bases and J by 0 bases, with 10 bases left in between. In nucleotides, the CDR3 is TGCAGCGTTGTCGTCCGGGACTCTGGAAACACCATATATTTT. Protein: CSVVVRDSGNTIYF.

This clone was seen a single time. The chain couples TRBV7-9 to TRBJ2-2; D remains unclear. Trimming cost V 5 bases and J 2 bases, with 12 bases left between them. CDR3 length: 15 residues. CDR1 is SEHNR and CDR2 is FQNEAQ in the germline V gene (reference sequence). The CDR3 region has the DNA TGTGCCAGCAGCCCATCCGGGCAAAACACCGGGGAGCTGTTTTTT. This sequence encodes CASSPSGQNTGELFF.

This chain joins TRBV27 and TRBJ1-6; 9 bases map to TRBD1. V lost 3 bases, J lost 0 bases, and 6 bases stayed unmatched. The CDR3 extends over 18 amino acids. CDR1 is MNHEY, CDR2 SMNVEV, per germline (reference sequence). In nucleotides, the CDR3 is TGTGCCAGCAGTTTCCGGACAGGGGAGGTCTCCTATAATTCACCCCTCCACTTT. Translating it yields CASSFRTGEVSYNSPLHF.

J is TRBJ1-5 and V is TRBV15; D uncertain. The CDR3 length is 19 residues. The germline V gene encodes CDR1 LNHNV and CDR2 YYDKDF (reference sequence). The ends were cut back, 0 bases at V and 0 bases at J, with 18 bases in the middle. CDR3 protein: CATSREGGRSIYSNQPQHF. CDR3 nucleotide sequence: TGTGCCACCAGCAGAGAGGGAGGGAGATCCATTTATAGCAATCAGCCCCAGCATTTT.

This clone was seen once. The rearrangement links TRBV7-2 to TRBJ2-3; 9 bases are a match to TRBD2. The germline V gene has CDR1 SGHTA and CDR2 FQGNSA. V shed 5 bases, J shed 3 bases, and the junction held 12 bases outside the gene matches. The CDR3 consists of 17 residues. The CDR3 spells CASSPPGGGAGTDTQYF. Here the CDR3 DNA reads TGTGCCAGCAGCCCCCCCGGCGGGGGGGCCGGTACAGATACGCAGTATTTT.

The chain uses TRBV15 and TRBJ1-5; D not certain. V was pared by 0 bases and J by 3 bases, with 9 bases between. CDR3 length: 15 residues. CDR1 is LNHNV, CDR2 YYDKDF, per germline (reference sequence). CDR3: CATSRDRTANQPQHF. The CDR3 DNA sequence: TGTGCCACCAGCAGAGATCGGACTGCCAATCAGCCCCAGCATTTT.